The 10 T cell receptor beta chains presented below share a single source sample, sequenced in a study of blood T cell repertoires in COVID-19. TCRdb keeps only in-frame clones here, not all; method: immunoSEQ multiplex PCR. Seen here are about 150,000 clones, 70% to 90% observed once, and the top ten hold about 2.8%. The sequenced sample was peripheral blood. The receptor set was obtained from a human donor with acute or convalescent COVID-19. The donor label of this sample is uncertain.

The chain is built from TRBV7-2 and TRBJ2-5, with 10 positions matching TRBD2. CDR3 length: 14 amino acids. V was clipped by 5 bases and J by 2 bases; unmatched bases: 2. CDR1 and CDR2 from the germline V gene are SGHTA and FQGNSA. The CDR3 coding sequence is TGTGCCAGCAGCCGGACTAGCGGACAAGAGACCCAGTACTTC. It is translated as CASSRTSGQETQYF.

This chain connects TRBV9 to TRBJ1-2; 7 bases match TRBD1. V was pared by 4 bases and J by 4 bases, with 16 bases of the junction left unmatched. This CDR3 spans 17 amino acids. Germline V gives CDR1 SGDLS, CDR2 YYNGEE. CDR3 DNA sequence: TGTGCCAGCAGCCCAGGAGGGCAGGGGGGTTTCTCCTATGGCTACACCTTC. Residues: CASSPGGQGGFSYGYTF.

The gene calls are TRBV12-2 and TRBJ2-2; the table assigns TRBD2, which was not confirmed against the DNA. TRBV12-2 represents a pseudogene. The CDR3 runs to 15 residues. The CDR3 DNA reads TGTGCAAGTCGCCGACTAGCGGGAGGCACCGGGGAGCTGTTTTTT. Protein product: CASRRLAGGTGELFF.

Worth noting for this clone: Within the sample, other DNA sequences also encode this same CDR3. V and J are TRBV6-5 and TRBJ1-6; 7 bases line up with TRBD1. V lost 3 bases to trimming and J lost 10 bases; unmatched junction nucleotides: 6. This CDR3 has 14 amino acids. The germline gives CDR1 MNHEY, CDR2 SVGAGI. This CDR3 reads CASSYRQGESPLHF. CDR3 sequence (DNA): TGTGCCAGCAGTTATCGTCAGGGGGAATCACCCCTCCACTTT.

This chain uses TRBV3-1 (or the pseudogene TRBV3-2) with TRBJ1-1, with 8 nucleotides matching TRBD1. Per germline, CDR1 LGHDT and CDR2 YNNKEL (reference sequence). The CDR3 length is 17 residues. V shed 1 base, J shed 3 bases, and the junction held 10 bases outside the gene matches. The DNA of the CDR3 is TGTGCCAGCAGCCAAGTTACAGGGGGGGGCTTGGACACTGAAGCTTTCTTT. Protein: CASSQVTGGGLDTEAFF.

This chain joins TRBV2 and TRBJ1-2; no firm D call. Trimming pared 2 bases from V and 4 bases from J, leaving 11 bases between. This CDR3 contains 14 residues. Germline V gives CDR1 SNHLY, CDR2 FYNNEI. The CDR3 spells CASSERGSIYGYTF. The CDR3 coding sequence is TGTGCCAGCAGTGAACGCGGTTCGATCTATGGCTACACCTTC.

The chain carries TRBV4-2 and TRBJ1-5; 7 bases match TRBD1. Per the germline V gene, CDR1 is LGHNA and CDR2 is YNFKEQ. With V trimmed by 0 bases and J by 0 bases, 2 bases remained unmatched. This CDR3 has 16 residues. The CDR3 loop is CASSQEQGNSNQPQHF. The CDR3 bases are TGTGCCAGCAGCCAAGAACAGGGGAATAGCAATCAGCCCCAGCATTTT.

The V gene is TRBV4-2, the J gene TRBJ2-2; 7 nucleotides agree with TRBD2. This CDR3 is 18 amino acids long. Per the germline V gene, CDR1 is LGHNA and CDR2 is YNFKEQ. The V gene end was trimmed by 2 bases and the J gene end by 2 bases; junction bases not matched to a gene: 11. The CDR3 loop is CASSQIGWGRANTGELFF. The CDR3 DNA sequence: TGTGCCAGCAGCCAAATCGGTTGGGGGAGGGCCAACACCGGGGAGCTGTTTTTT.

The CDR3 reads CASSYPKGAGFYEQYF. Written as DNA, the CDR3 is TGTGCCAGCAGTTACCCTAAAGGAGCCGGGTTCTACGAGCAGTACTTC. This rearrangement joins TRBV6-5 to TRBJ2-7; no reliable D call. CDR1 is MNHEY, CDR2 SVGAGI, per germline. V lost 2 bases to trimming and J lost 3 bases, with 17 bases between them. The CDR3 spans 16 residues.

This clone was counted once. The CDR3 loop reads CAWNTPGLKETQYF. CDR3 DNA: TGTGCCTGGAACACCCCGGGGTTGAAAGAGACCCAGTACTTC. This chain connects TRBV30 to TRBJ2-5, with D possibly matching TRBD2 (5 bases). The germline V gene encodes CDR1 GTSNPN and CDR2 SVGIG (reference sequence). Trimming removed 4 bases at V and 3 bases at J, with 15 bases between. The CDR3 consists of 14 residues.